Listed here is a single T cell receptor (beta chain). The sample originates from a study of CD8+CD57+ T cells in acquired aplastic anemia. Patients selected for sequencing had displayed CD8+CD57+ cell expansion by flow cytometry. Researchers used genomic DNA as the template to profile TCR beta VDJ and CDR3. TCRdb passed the reads through MiXCR, listing each CDR3 protein once. The sample consists of just over 200,000 distinct CDR3 sequences, 55% to 65% of them appearing once. CDR1 KGHDR and CDR2 SFDVKD come from the germline V gene. V lost 5 bases and J lost 7; bases outside the gene matches: 9. The CDR3 consists of 15 residues.

The clonotype was recovered from a human donor with aplastic anemia. Sequencing was carried out using sorted CD4+, CD8+, or CD8+CD57+ T cells (not recorded which) from PBMCs. The chain uses TRBV24-1 and TRBJ2-1; 8 nucleotides line up with TRBD2. The CDR3 coding sequence is TGTGCCACCAGTGCGTTAACGGGGGGGCCTAATGAGCAGTTCTTC. It encodes CATSALTGGPNEQFF.